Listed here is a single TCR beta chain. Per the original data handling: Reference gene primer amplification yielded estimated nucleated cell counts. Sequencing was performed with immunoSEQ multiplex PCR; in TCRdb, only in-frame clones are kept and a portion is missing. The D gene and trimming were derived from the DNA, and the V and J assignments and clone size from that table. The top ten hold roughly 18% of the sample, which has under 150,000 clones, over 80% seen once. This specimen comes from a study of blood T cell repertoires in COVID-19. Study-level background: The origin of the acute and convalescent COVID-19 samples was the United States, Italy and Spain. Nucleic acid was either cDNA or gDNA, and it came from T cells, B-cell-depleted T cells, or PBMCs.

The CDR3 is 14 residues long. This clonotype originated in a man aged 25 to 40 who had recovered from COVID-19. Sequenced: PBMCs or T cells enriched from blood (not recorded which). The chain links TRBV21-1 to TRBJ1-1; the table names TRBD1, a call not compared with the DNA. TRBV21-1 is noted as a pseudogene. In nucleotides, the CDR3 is TGTGCCAGCAGCCACAGACAGCCTTACACTGAAGCTTTCTTT. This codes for CASSHRQPYTEAFF.